The entry that follows covers one T cell receptor beta chain sequence. Germline lookup yields CDR1 SNHLY and CDR2 FYNNEI. The CDR3 consists of 11 residues. V gave up 4 bases and J gave up 5 bases, with 5 bases separating them. Sequencing used immunoSEQ multiplex PCR; TCRdb keeps in-frame clones, though not all of them. The data contain around 300,000 clones, about nine tenths of them singletons. This sample is drawn from a study of blood T cell repertoires in COVID-19. This TCR came from a woman in her twenties or thirties with COVID-19, enrolled during active disease. The specimen was peripheral blood. The chain employs TRBV2 and TRBJ1-1; D is ambiguous. Here the CDR3 reads CASSGGTEAFF. Here the CDR3 DNA reads TGTGCCAGCAGTGGAGGGACTGAAGCTTTCTTT.